This paragraph covers one T cell receptor (beta chain) sequence. There were no patients who had received any treatment before thyroid surgery. The data were obtained in a study of metastatic and nonmetastatic thyroid tumors. Trimming took 4 bases from V and 6 from J, leaving 17 bases between them. The CDR3 loop spans 14 amino acids. Looked up from germline, CDR1 is SGDLS and CDR2 is YYNGEE. TCRdb called clones again from the PCR reads with MiXCR. Found here are 42,000 or so clones, 15% to 20% of them singletons; the top ten hold roughly an eighth. Material: tumor tissue. This receptor was identified in a female donor with papillary thyroid cancer or a benign thyroid nodule (not recorded which). Some clones in this sample may be carry-over from other donors' samples. J is TRBJ2-7 and V is TRBV9; tentatively, D is TRBD2 (6 bases). DNA of the CDR3: TGTGCCAGCAGCTACCCGGCGTGGGAGGCCGAGCAGTACTTC. Residues: CASSYPAWEAEQYF.